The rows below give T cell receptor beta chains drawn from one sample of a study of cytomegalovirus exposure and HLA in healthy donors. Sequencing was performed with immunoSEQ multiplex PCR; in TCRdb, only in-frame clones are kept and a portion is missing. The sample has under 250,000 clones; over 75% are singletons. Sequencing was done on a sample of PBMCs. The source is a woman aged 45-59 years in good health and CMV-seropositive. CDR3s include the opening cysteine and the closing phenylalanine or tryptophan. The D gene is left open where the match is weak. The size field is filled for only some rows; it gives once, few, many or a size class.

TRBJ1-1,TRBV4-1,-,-,TGCGCCAGCAGCCAAGCCAGGGATAGGGTGTTGAACACTGAAGCTTTCTTT,CASSQARDRVLNTEAFF
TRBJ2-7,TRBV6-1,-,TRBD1,TGTGCCAGCAGTGGCCCGGGACAGGCCTACGAGCAGTACTTC,CASSGPGQAYEQYF
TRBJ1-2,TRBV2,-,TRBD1,TGTGCCAGCAGTGAAGGGGACAGGTCTCGGGGCTACACCTTC,CASSEGDRSRGYTF
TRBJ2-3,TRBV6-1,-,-,TGTGCCAGCAGCGGGGTTCACACAGATACGCAGTATTTT,CASSGVHTDTQYF
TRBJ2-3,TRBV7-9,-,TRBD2,TGTGCCAGCAGAACTGGGGCTAGCGGCTTCACAGATACGCAGTATTTT,CASRTGASGFTDTQYF
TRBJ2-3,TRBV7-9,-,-,TGTGCCAGCACCCGGGACTTTTCTAGCACAGATACGCAGTATTTT,CASTRDFSSTDTQYF
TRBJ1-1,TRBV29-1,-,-,TGCAGCGTTGAAGCCCCAGGGCCTAACACTGAAGCTTTCTTT,CSVEAPGPNTEAFF
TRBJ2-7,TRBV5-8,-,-,TGTGCCAGCAGCTCAGGGCCGGGCCGGTCCTACGAGCAGTACTTC,CASSSGPGRSYEQYF
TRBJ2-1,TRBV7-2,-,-,TGTGCCAGCAGCTTAGTGGGGGGCTCCTACAATGAGCAGTTCTTC,CASSLVGGSYNEQFF
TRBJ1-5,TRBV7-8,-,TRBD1,TGTGCCAGCAGCTCGATGCCCCGACAGGGTCTCTTTCAGCCCCAGCATTTT,CASSSMPRQGLFQPQHF
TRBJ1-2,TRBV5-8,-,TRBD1,TGTGCCAGCACCCCGACCAGGGGGCGCGCGTTCTATGGCTACACCTTC,CASTPTRGRAFYGYTF
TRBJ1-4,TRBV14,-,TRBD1,TGTGCCTTTCGCCGGGACAGAGGTAATGAAAAACTGTTTTTT,CAFRRDRGNEKLFF
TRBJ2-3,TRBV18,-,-,TGTGCCAGCTCACCACTAGCAGATACGCAGTATTTT,CASSPLADTQYF
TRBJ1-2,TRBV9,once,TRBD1,TGTGCCAGCAGCGTAGCCCCCCGGACAGGGAACTATGGCTACACCTTC,CASSVAPRTGNYGYTF
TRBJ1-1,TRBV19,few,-,TGTGCCAGTAGTATAGACGCCAGGCACACTGAAGCTTTCTTT,CASSIDARHTEAFF
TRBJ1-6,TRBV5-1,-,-,TGCGCCAGCCATTCCCAGCCAGGTTCACCCCTCCACTTT,CASHSQPGSPLHF
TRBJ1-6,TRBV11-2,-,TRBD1,TGTGCCAGCAGGAAGACAGGGGGCGGTGAAAATTCACCCCTCCACTTT,CASRKTGGGENSPLHF
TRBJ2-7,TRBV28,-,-,TGTGCCAGCAGTAAGGGGGGGGCGAGGGGCGAGCAGTACTTC,CASSKGGARGEQYF
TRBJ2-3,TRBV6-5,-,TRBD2,TGTGCCAGCAGTTACTCCCGGGGGGGCACAGATACGCAGTATTTT,CASSYSRGGTDTQYF
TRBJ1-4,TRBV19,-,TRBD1,TGTGCCAGTAGTATAATGGTGGGGACAGGGGATGAAAAACTGTTTTTT,CASSIMVGTGDEKLFF
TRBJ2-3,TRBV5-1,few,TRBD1,TGCGCCAGCAGCCCGGGACAGCGCACAGATACGCAGTATTTT,CASSPGQRTDTQYF
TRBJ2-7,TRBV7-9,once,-,TGTGCCAGCAGCGACCGGACAGCCTACGAGCAGTACTTC,CASSDRTAYEQYF
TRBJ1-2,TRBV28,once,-,TGTGCCAGCAGTTTATCTCTCTATGGCTACACCTTC,CASSLSLYGYTF
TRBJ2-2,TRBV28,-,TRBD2,TGTGCCAGCAGTGCCCAAGCGGGGGGGGGAATCGGGGAGCTGTTTTTT,CASSAQAGGGIGELFF
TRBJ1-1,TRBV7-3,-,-,TGTGCCAGCAGCAACGGTGGGACATCTTTCTTT,CASSNGGTSFF
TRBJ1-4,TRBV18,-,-,TGTGCCAGCTCTCCAGGGGCCCATAATGAAAAACTGTTTTTT,CASSPGAHNEKLFF